This T cell receptor (beta chain) was identified in a study of blood T cell repertoires in COVID-19. Across the study: PBMCs, B-cell-depleted T cells, or T cells provided the cDNA or gDNA that made up the material.

Between the trimmed V and J ends, which lost 0 bases and 4 bases, there was a span of 6 bases. Germline loops: CDR1 SGHTA, CDR2 FQGTGA. The length of the CDR3 is 14 residues. Measured with immunoSEQ multiplex PCR; TCRdb has only the in-frame clones, and not every one. The sample consists of 200,000 or so clones, about four fifths of them appearing once. Symptom resolution, clearance, or two negative PCRs marked the recovered donors of Cohort 3. The sequencing sample was made of PBMCs or T cells enriched from blood (not recorded which). The chain employs TRBV7-3 and TRBJ2-2; no definite D call. The source is a middle-aged man who had recovered from COVID-19. The CDR3 coding sequence is TGTGCCAGCAGCTTAACGGCAACCACCGGGGAGCTGTTTTTT. Protein product: CASSLTATTGELFF. The complete variable domain, with remaining parts taken from reference TRBV7-3 and TRBJ2-2, reads GAGVSQTPSNKVTEKGKYVELRCDPISGHTALYWYRQSLGQGPEFLIYFQGTGAADDSGLPNDRFFAVRPEGSVSTLKIQRTERGDSAVYLCASSLTATTGELFFGEGSRLTVL.